The next 8 T cell receptor beta chains were all read from a single sample in a study of blood T cell repertoires in COVID-19. Repertoires were generated with immunoSEQ multiplex PCR, while TCRdb's copy carries only in-frame clones and drops some. The sample has under 200,000 clones, 84% seen once. The sequenced sample was peripheral blood. Receptors originate from a human donor with acute or convalescent COVID-19. The donor label of this sample is uncertain.

V is TRBV6-6 and J is TRBJ1-5, with D possibly TRBD1 on 6 matching bases. Germline lookup yields CDR1 MNHNY and CDR2 SVGAGI (reference sequence). CDR3 size: 14 residues. V was cut by 5 bases and J by 1 base, with 9 bases left in between. The CDR3 reads CASSQTGSNQPQHF. CDR3 coding DNA: TGTGCCAGCAGTCAAACAGGGAGCAATCAGCCCCAGCATTTT.

The chain links TRBV19 to TRBJ1-1; 7 bases are shared with TRBD1. The CDR3 is 14 amino acids. After removal of 0 bases from V and 4 bases from J, the junction contained 2 bases not matched to a gene. CDR1 and CDR2 (germline): LNHDA, SQIVND (reference sequence). The CDR3 region has the DNA TGTGCCAGTAGTATAGACAGGGGGAGCACTGAAGCTTTCTTT. It translates to CASSIDRGSTEAFF.

The genes are TRBV14 and TRBJ2-3; possibly TRBD1 for D (5 bases). Deletions cut 0 bases from V and 5 bases from J, with 15 bases between. There are 16 residues in the CDR3. The germline CDR1 and CDR2 sequences are SGHDN and FVKESK. The CDR3 protein is CASSQDPQGRRDTQYF. The DNA for the CDR3 is TGTGCCAGCAGCCAAGACCCCCAGGGAAGGAGAGATACGCAGTATTTT.

In its sample, this clone was seen a few times. This rearrangement joins TRBV6-6 to TRBJ1-2; D unresolved. The CDR3 spans 14 residues. CDR1 and CDR2 (germline): MNHNY, SVGAGI (reference sequence). Trimming cost V 6 bases and J 2 bases, with 13 bases left between them. The CDR3 coding sequence is TGTGCCAGCAGCCACGGGGAGGGCAACTATGGCTACACCTTC. This codes for CASSHGEGNYGYTF.

V gene TRBV9 combines with J gene TRBJ2-2, with D maybe TRBD1 (6 bases). Germline assignment: CDR1 SGDLS and CDR2 YYNGEE. The CDR3 sequence is 13 residues long. The ends were cut back, 0 bases at V and 7 bases at J, with 7 bases in the middle. CDR3 region: CASSVVGGGELFF. The CDR3 nucleotides read TGTGCCAGCAGCGTAGTAGGGGGCGGGGAGCTGTTTTTT.

The sample holds one count of this clone. The chain has TRBV7-9 and TRBJ2-5; D unclear. Per the germline V gene, CDR1 is SEHNR and CDR2 is FQNEAQ (reference sequence). Deletions cut 4 bases from V and 7 bases from J, with 19 bases between. The CDR3 loop spans 15 amino acids. CDR3 DNA sequence: TGTGCCAGCAGCTCCCAAGTGGAGACGGTGTGGACCCAGTACTTC. Amino acids: CASSSQVETVWTQYF.

This chain links TRBV5-8 with TRBJ2-3; perhaps TRBD2 as D (6 bases). CDR3 length: 16 amino acids. Per germline, CDR1 SGHTS and CDR2 YDEGEE. Trimming removed 6 bases at V and 3 bases at J, with 20 bases between. The CDR3 DNA sequence: TGTGCCAGCACCCCTGGGGCTTGGAGGGGTACAGATACGCAGTATTTT. Translation gives CASTPGAWRGTDTQYF.

The chain has TRBV28 and TRBJ2-7; D gene ambiguous. The germline V gene encodes CDR1 MDHEN and CDR2 SYDVKM. V was cut by 6 bases and J by 0 bases, with 15 bases left in between. There are 15 residues in the CDR3. CDR3 in DNA: TGTGCCAGCAGCAAGGCAGGCCCGAGCTCCTACGAGCAGTACTTC. Its translation: CASSKAGPSSYEQYF.